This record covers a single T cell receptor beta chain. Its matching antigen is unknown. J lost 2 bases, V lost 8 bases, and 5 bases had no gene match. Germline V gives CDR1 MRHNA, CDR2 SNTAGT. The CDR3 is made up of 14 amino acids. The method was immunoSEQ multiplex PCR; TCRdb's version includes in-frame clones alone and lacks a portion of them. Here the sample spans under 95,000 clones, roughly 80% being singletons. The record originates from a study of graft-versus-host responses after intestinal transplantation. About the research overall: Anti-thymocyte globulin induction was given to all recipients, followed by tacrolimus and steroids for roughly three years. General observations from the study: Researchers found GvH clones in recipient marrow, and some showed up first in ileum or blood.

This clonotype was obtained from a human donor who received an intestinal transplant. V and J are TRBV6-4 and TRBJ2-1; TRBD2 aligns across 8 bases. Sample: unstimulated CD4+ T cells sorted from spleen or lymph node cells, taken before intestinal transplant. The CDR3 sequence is CASSPGLAYNEQFF. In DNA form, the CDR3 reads TGTGCCAGCTCCCCGGGACTAGCCTACAATGAGCAGTTCTTC.